This section outlines one TCR beta chain sequence together with its context. This entry comes from a study of shared T cell receptors in the human thymus. TCRdb's table, derived via immunoSEQ multiplex PCR, lists solely in-frame clones and lacks some. The sample carries hundreds of thousands of clones, 80% to 90% recorded once. The CDR3 is 15 residues long. Germline V gene sequence: CDR1 LGHNA, CDR2 YSLEER. The V gene lost 0 bases and the J gene lost 2 bases, with 9 bases spanning the gap. The sample was also linked to a second study, of human thymus T cells. That publication notes: Thymic samples were excised during corrective heart operations. Apparent skewing of V and J gene usage characterized both thymic and blood repertoires.

This clonotype was obtained from a boy in the first two years of life with a congenital heart defect. The chain joins TRBV4-3 to TRBJ2-3; perhaps TRBD2 as D (5 bases). The sequencing input was thymocytes. The CDR3 sequence: CASSQEEAATDTQYF. The CDR3 nucleotides read TGCGCCAGCAGCCAAGAGGAAGCGGCCACAGATACGCAGTATTTT.